The rows below give T cell receptor beta chains drawn from one sample of a study of cytomegalovirus exposure and HLA in healthy donors. Assay used: immunoSEQ multiplex PCR; TCRdb lists only in-frame clones, some missing. This table holds roughly 160,000 clones, approximately 79% found once. Sequencing was carried out using PBMCs. These receptors all stem from a man in his forties or fifties in good health and CMV-seronegative. CDR3s include the opening cysteine and the closing phenylalanine or tryptophan. Each record gives: D gene, J gene, V gene, clone size, CDR3 protein, CDR3 DNA. The D gene is left open where the match is weak. Some rows mark clone size as missing; the rest say once, few, many or name a class of expanded clone.

d_call: -
j_call: TRBJ1-4
v_call: TRBV7-9
clone_size: -
cdr3_aa: CASSYGQSNEKLFF
cdr3_nt: TGTGCCAGCAGCTACGGACAGTCTAATGAAAAACTGTTTTTT

d_call: -
j_call: TRBJ1-4
v_call: TRBV5-1
clone_size: -
cdr3_aa: CASSASGQPKEKLFF
cdr3_nt: TGCGCCAGCAGCGCGTCGGGACAACCCAAGGAAAAACTGTTTTTT

d_call: TRBD1
j_call: TRBJ2-1
v_call: TRBV5-1
clone_size: few
cdr3_aa: CASSIGQGSYNEQFF
cdr3_nt: TGCGCCAGCAGCATCGGACAGGGGTCCTACAATGAGCAGTTCTTC

d_call: TRBD1
j_call: TRBJ2-2
v_call: TRBV11-2
clone_size: -
cdr3_aa: CASTPDRESGELFF
cdr3_nt: TGTGCCAGCACCCCGGACAGGGAGTCCGGGGAGCTGTTTTTT

d_call: TRBD2
j_call: TRBJ2-1
v_call: TRBV29-1
clone_size: -
cdr3_aa: CSDSLAGAHEQFF
cdr3_nt: TGCAGCGACTCACTAGCGGGAGCTCATGAGCAGTTCTTC

d_call: TRBD2
j_call: TRBJ2-5
v_call: TRBV11-3
clone_size: few
cdr3_aa: CASSSGTSGQETQYF
cdr3_nt: TGTGCCAGCAGCTCCGGGACTAGCGGACAAGAGACCCAGTACTTC

d_call: -
j_call: TRBJ1-2
v_call: TRBV6-8
clone_size: -
cdr3_aa: CASSLDRLYGYTF
cdr3_nt: TGTGCCAGCAGTCTCGACAGGCTCTATGGCTACACCTTC

d_call: TRBD2
j_call: TRBJ2-2
v_call: TRBV29-1
clone_size: once
cdr3_aa: CSVDGRGTGELFF
cdr3_nt: TGCAGCGTTGACGGGAGGGGCACCGGGGAGCTGTTTTTT

d_call: TRBD2
j_call: TRBJ2-7
v_call: TRBV27
clone_size: -
cdr3_aa: CASKRTSGPYEQYF
cdr3_nt: TGTGCCAGCAAAAGGACTAGCGGGCCCTACGAGCAGTACTTC

d_call: TRBD2
j_call: TRBJ2-2
v_call: TRBV7-8
clone_size: -
cdr3_aa: CASSLGPSSGRRTGELFF
cdr3_nt: TGTGCCAGCAGCTTAGGTCCGTCCAGCGGGAGAAGGACCGGGGAGCTGTTTTTT

d_call: -
j_call: TRBJ1-2
v_call: TRBV5-1
clone_size: -
cdr3_aa: CASSSTVNYGYTF
cdr3_nt: TGCGCCAGCAGCTCCACGGTGAACTATGGCTACACCTTC

d_call: -
j_call: TRBJ2-2
v_call: TRBV11-2
clone_size: -
cdr3_aa: CASSTHSGTPPNTGELFF
cdr3_nt: TGTGCCAGCAGCACCCACTCCGGGACTCCCCCAAACACCGGGGAGCTGTTTTTT

d_call: TRBD2
j_call: TRBJ2-1
v_call: TRBV5-1
clone_size: -
cdr3_aa: CASSLSQREDNEQFF
cdr3_nt: TGCGCCAGCAGCTTGTCCCAGCGGGAGGACAATGAGCAGTTCTTC

d_call: TRBD1
j_call: TRBJ2-7
v_call: TRBV7-8
clone_size: -
cdr3_aa: CASSLPRIGTGVYEQYF
cdr3_nt: TGTGCCAGCAGCTTACCGCGGATCGGGACAGGGGTCTACGAGCAGTACTTC

d_call: -
j_call: TRBJ2-4
v_call: TRBV4-1
clone_size: -
cdr3_aa: CASSQVFQGRETKNIQYF
cdr3_nt: TGCGCCAGCAGCCAAGTATTTCAGGGGAGGGAAACCAAAAACATTCAGTACTTC

d_call: -
j_call: TRBJ1-2
v_call: TRBV5-1
clone_size: -
cdr3_aa: CASSLEGQSYGYTF
cdr3_nt: TGCGCCAGCAGCTTGGAAGGACAGTCGTATGGCTACACCTTC

d_call: -
j_call: TRBJ1-1
v_call: TRBV6-5
clone_size: -
cdr3_aa: CASSPWLGLPEAFF
cdr3_nt: TGTGCCAGCAGTCCTTGGCTGGGCCTCCCTGAAGCTTTCTTT

d_call: TRBD1
j_call: TRBJ1-2
v_call: TRBV6-5
clone_size: -
cdr3_aa: CASSSGTDNYGYTF
cdr3_nt: TGTGCCAGCAGTTCCGGGACAGATAACTATGGCTACACCTTC

d_call: -
j_call: TRBJ1-2
v_call: TRBV2
clone_size: -
cdr3_aa: CASSDGQGYGYTF
cdr3_nt: TGTGCCAGCAGTGATGGGCAGGGCTATGGCTACACCTTC

d_call: TRBD2
j_call: TRBJ2-7
v_call: TRBV5-1
clone_size: -
cdr3_aa: CASGSGTKFHEQYF
cdr3_nt: TGCGCCAGTGGAAGCGGGACTAAATTCCACGAGCAGTACTTC

d_call: TRBD2
j_call: TRBJ2-3
v_call: TRBV4-1
clone_size: -
cdr3_aa: CASSQGLASTDTQYF
cdr3_nt: TGCGCCAGCAGCCAAGGACTAGCTAGCACAGATACGCAGTATTTT

d_call: TRBD1
j_call: TRBJ1-2
v_call: TRBV19
clone_size: few
cdr3_aa: CASSFRTGLDYGYTF
cdr3_nt: TGTGCCAGTAGTTTTCGGACAGGTTTGGACTATGGCTACACCTTC

d_call: TRBD1
j_call: TRBJ2-5
v_call: TRBV6-5
clone_size: -
cdr3_aa: CASRPYRTGVETQYF
cdr3_nt: TGTGCCAGCAGACCGTATCGGACAGGGGTAGAGACCCAGTACTTC

d_call: TRBD1
j_call: TRBJ2-7
v_call: TRBV29-1
clone_size: -
cdr3_aa: CSGGLTGSEQYF
cdr3_nt: TGCAGCGGCGGGCTGACAGGGTCCGAGCAGTACTTC

d_call: -
j_call: TRBJ2-2
v_call: TRBV5-4
clone_size: -
cdr3_aa: CASSDPRTGTGELFF
cdr3_nt: TGTGCCAGCAGCGACCCACGAACAGGGACCGGGGAGCTGTTTTTT

d_call: TRBD2
j_call: TRBJ2-3
v_call: TRBV10-3
clone_size: once
cdr3_aa: CATVAGGTDTQYF
cdr3_nt: TGTGCCACAGTAGCGGGAGGGACAGATACGCAGTATTTT

d_call: TRBD2
j_call: TRBJ2-1
v_call: TRBV7-9
clone_size: -
cdr3_aa: CASSLGLAVYNEQFF
cdr3_nt: TGTGCCAGCAGCTTAGGGCTAGCGGTTTACAATGAGCAGTTCTTC

d_call: -
j_call: TRBJ2-1
v_call: TRBV14
clone_size: once
cdr3_aa: CASSRTLQRTRSSYNEQFF
cdr3_nt: TGTGCCAGCAGTCGAACACTTCAGCGTACACGCTCGTCCTACAATGAGCAGTTCTTC

d_call: TRBD2
j_call: TRBJ2-7
v_call: TRBV19
clone_size: -
cdr3_aa: CASSYLAGNSYEQYF
cdr3_nt: TGTGCCAGTAGTTATCTAGCGGGAAACTCCTACGAGCAGTACTTC

d_call: -
j_call: TRBJ2-3
v_call: TRBV29-1
clone_size: -
cdr3_aa: CSVAVSTDTQYF
cdr3_nt: TGCAGCGTTGCGGTTAGCACAGATACGCAGTATTTT

d_call: -
j_call: TRBJ1-5
v_call: TRBV6-4
clone_size: -
cdr3_aa: CASSDRENQPQHF
cdr3_nt: TGTGCCAGCAGTGACAGGGAGAATCAGCCCCAGCATTTT

d_call: -
j_call: TRBJ1-3
v_call: TRBV19
clone_size: -
cdr3_aa: CASARAGNTIYF
cdr3_nt: TGTGCCAGTGCCCGGGCTGGAAACACCATATATTTT

d_call: -
j_call: TRBJ1-5
v_call: TRBV7-9
clone_size: -
cdr3_aa: CSSSRSNQPQHF
cdr3_nt: TGTTCCAGCAGTCGTAGTAATCAGCCCCAGCATTTT

d_call: TRBD1
j_call: TRBJ1-3
v_call: TRBV28
clone_size: -
cdr3_aa: CASSFFSRGPTGNTIYF
cdr3_nt: TGTGCCAGCAGTTTTTTCTCCAGGGGGCCTACTGGAAACACCATATATTTT

d_call: TRBD1
j_call: TRBJ2-1
v_call: TRBV30
clone_size: few
cdr3_aa: CAWNPGTAYNEQFF
cdr3_nt: TGTGCCTGGAATCCCGGGACAGCCTACAATGAGCAGTTCTTC

d_call: TRBD1
j_call: TRBJ2-1
v_call: TRBV5-8
clone_size: -
cdr3_aa: CASSSIRDRAYNEQFF
cdr3_nt: TGTGCCAGCAGCTCGATCCGGGACAGGGCCTACAATGAGCAGTTCTTC

d_call: TRBD2
j_call: TRBJ2-5
v_call: TRBV11-3
clone_size: once
cdr3_aa: CASSAGTSGREETQYF
cdr3_nt: TGTGCCAGCAGCGCCGGGACTAGCGGGAGAGAAGAGACCCAGTACTTC

d_call: TRBD1
j_call: TRBJ1-2
v_call: TRBV7-2
clone_size: -
cdr3_aa: CASSPGQDYGYTF
cdr3_nt: TGTGCCAGCAGCCCGGGACAGGACTATGGCTACACCTTC